Below are 27 T cell receptor beta chains sequenced from a single sample in a study of control samples from healthy donors and cancer patients. The table came from immunoSEQ multiplex PCR; TCRdb's copy has only in-frame clones and leaves some out. Seen here are 70,000 or so clones, 84% observed once, and the top ten hold over 25%. The sequencing input was blood. The receptors derive from a man aged 50 or older in good health.

The chain employs TRBV11-2 and TRBJ1-3; tentatively, D is TRBD1 (5 bases). Germline values: CDR1 SGHAT, CDR2 FQNNGV. V was cut by 5 bases and J by 3 bases, with 11 bases left in between. The CDR3 loop spans 14 amino acids. This CDR3 is CASSPGSVGNTIYF. CDR3 DNA sequence: TGTGCCAGCAGCCCAGGGTCTGTTGGAAACACCATATATTTT.

This clone was seen a handful of times. The V and J genes are TRBV19 and TRBJ2-7; 8 bases match TRBD1. The CDR3 contains 13 residues. CDR1 LNHDA and CDR2 SQIVND come from the germline V gene (reference sequence). Losses at the gene ends were 7 bases for V and 3 bases for J; bases not matched to a gene: 5. CDR3 protein: CASKGTGNYEQYF. In DNA form, the CDR3 reads TGTGCCAGTAAAGGGACAGGTAACTACGAGCAGTACTTC.

CDR3 nucleotides: TGTGCCAGCAGCCCCAGGTGGCAGGGGAACGAGCAGTACTTC. This sequence encodes CASSPRWQGNEQYF. The J gene is TRBJ2-7, the V gene TRBV7-2; the D gene is possibly TRBD1 (6 bases). Germline V CDR1 and CDR2: SGHTA, FQGNSA. The CDR3 is made up of 14 amino acids. The V gene lost 5 bases and the J gene lost 5 bases, with 16 bases spanning the gap. Together with reference TRBV7-2 and TRBJ2-7, the CDR3 gives the full variable domain: GAGVSQSPSNKVTEKGKDVELRCDPISGHTALYWYRQSLGQGLEFLIYFQGNSAPDKSGLPSDRFSAERTGGSVSTLTIQRTQQEDSAVYLCASSPRWQGNEQYFGPGTRLTVT.

The chain uses TRBV6-5 and TRBJ2-3; 8 bases fit TRBD1. Germline V gives CDR1 MNHEY, CDR2 SVGAGI. The CDR3 sequence is 14 residues long. V was clipped by 7 bases and J by 3 bases; unmatched bases: 6. CDR3 nucleotide sequence: TGTGCCAGCAATGGACAGGGTATAACAGATACGCAGTATTTT. It encodes CASNGQGITDTQYF.

The V call is TRBV7-6, the J call TRBJ1-5, with 8 bases aligning to TRBD1. V lost 2 bases and J lost 6; bases outside the gene matches: 9. CDR1 and CDR2 (germline): SGHVS, FNYEAQ. The CDR3 sequence is 16 residues long. CDR3 nucleotides: TGTGCCAGCAGCTTATCGGCAGGGGGCGAGGCTCAGCCCCAGCATTTT. Protein sequence: CASSLSAGGEAQPQHF.

The chain uses TRBV7-9 and TRBJ1-5; D is possibly TRBD1 (6 bases). V lost 1 base and J 5 bases, leaving 9 bases between the germline ends. The germline V gene encodes CDR1 SEHNR and CDR2 FQNEAQ (reference sequence). The length of the CDR3 is 14 residues. The DNA of the CDR3 is TGTGCCAGCAGCTTAGGGGGGCGAGATCAGCCCCAGCATTTT. Its translation: CASSLGGRDQPQHF.

This clone was found a few times. The gene calls are TRBV5-5 and TRBJ1-2; 7 bases fit TRBD1. Germline V gene data show CDR1 as SGHKS and CDR2 as YYEKEE (reference sequence). Unmatched junction bases numbered 7, after V lost 0 bases and J lost 5 bases. The CDR3 contains 15 residues. DNA of the CDR3: TGTGCCAGCAGCTTGGGACAGGGTTTTCAATATGGCTACACCTTC. This translates into CASSLGQGFQYGYTF.

This chain joins TRBV27 and TRBJ2-1; no reliable D call. V was pared by 3 bases and J by 5 bases, with 5 bases between. Germline CDR1 is MNHEY and CDR2 is SMNVEV (reference sequence). The CDR3 length is 12 residues. In DNA, the CDR3 is TGTGCCAGCAGTTTTGCGGACAATGAGCAGTTCTTC. This sequence encodes CASSFADNEQFF.

The V call is TRBV7-2, the J call TRBJ1-6, with D perhaps TRBD1 (5 bases). There are 18 residues in the CDR3. Trimming left V 3 bases short and J 0 bases short, with 15 bases between. CDR1 and CDR2 (germline): SGHTA, FQGNSA. The CDR3 bases are TGTGCCAGCAGCTTCCGAGGGGAGGGGAGCTCCTATAATTCACCCCTCCACTTT. This codes for CASSFRGEGSSYNSPLHF.

The chain employs TRBV27 and TRBJ1-6; 9 nucleotides line up with TRBD1. The CDR3 is 20 residues long. The trim removed 0 bases at V and 0 bases at J, leaving 9 bases unmatched. Germline V CDR1 and CDR2: MNHEY, SMNVEV (reference sequence). In nucleotides, the CDR3 is TGTGCCAGCAGTTTATCGACAGGACAGGGGTCTAACTCCTATAATTCACCCCTCCACTTT. Amino acid sequence: CASSLSTGQGSNSYNSPLHF.

The gene calls are TRBV5-1 and TRBJ1-4; the match to TRBD1 covers 7 bases. The CDR3 extends over 15 amino acids. V shed 0 bases, J shed 7 bases, and the junction held 6 bases outside the gene matches. Per the germline V gene, CDR1 is SGHRS and CDR2 is YFSETQ. CDR3 loop: CASSLALNRGEKLFF. The CDR3 coding sequence is TGCGCCAGCAGCTTGGCTTTGAACAGGGGTGAAAAACTGTTTTTT.

This clone has a single count. This chain joins TRBV19 and TRBJ2-2, with 8 bases identical to TRBD1. Germline CDR1 is LNHDA and CDR2 is SQIVND (reference sequence). This CDR3 has 16 amino acids. Trimming at V came to 3 bases and at J to 5 bases, leaving 8 bases not matched to a gene. CDR3 nucleotides: TGTGCCAGTAGTATGGGGCAGGGGGCGCGGACCGGGGAGCTGTTTTTT. It translates to CASSMGQGARTGELFF.

In this sample, this clone turned up once. The gene calls are TRBV10-3 and TRBJ1-1; TRBD1 is a possible D gene (6 bases). V was clipped by 10 bases and J by 11 bases, with 23 bases between them. CDR3 size: 13 residues. Germline V gives CDR1 ENHRY, CDR2 SYGVKD. The CDR3, as DNA: TGTGCCACCGAGGGACAAGGCACGGGAGTGGCTTTCTTT. As protein: CATEGQGTGVAFF.

The chain has TRBV2 and TRBJ1-5; the match to TRBD1 covers 10 bases. CDR3 length: 15 amino acids. Germline V gives CDR1 SNHLY, CDR2 FYNNEI. The V and J ends lost 6 bases and 4 bases, in that order; junction bases with no gene match: 6. The CDR3 loop reads CASSRDRGENQPQHF. CDR3 DNA: TGTGCCAGCAGCCGGGACAGGGGAGAAAATCAGCCCCAGCATTTT. The complete variable domain, with remaining parts taken from reference TRBV2 and TRBJ1-5, reads EPEVTQTPSHQVTQMGQEVILRCVPISNHLYFYWYRQILGQKVEFLVSFYNNEISEKSEIFDDQFSVERPDGSNFTLKIRSTKLEDSAMYFCASSRDRGENQPQHFGDGTRLSIL.

The J gene is TRBJ1-6, the V gene TRBV7-2, with 8 bases lining up with TRBD1. From germline, CDR1 is SGHTA and CDR2 FQGNSA. V dropped 3 bases and J dropped 14; count of bases not matched to a gene: 12. This CDR3 is built from 15 residues. CDR3 DNA sequence: TGTGCCAGCAGCTTCGACAGGGGAATTATTAGTACCCTCCACTTT. It is translated as CASSFDRGIISTLHF.

This clone has just one count. V gene TRBV27 combines with J gene TRBJ1-2, with 8 bases aligning to TRBD1. CDR3 length: 14 residues. Germline-derived CDR1 and CDR2 are MNHEY and SMNVEV (reference sequence). V lost 2 bases, J lost 8 bases, and 7 bases stayed unmatched. In DNA, the CDR3 is TGTGCCAGCAGTTTACTAGGACAGGGCCAAGGCTACACCTTC. Protein product: CASSLLGQGQGYTF.

The rearrangement uses TRBV7-2 and TRBJ1-1, with unresolved D. The CDR3 length is 13 residues. Trimming stripped 2 bases from V and 1 base from J, with 5 bases between. CDR1 is SGHTA and CDR2 is FQGNSA in the germline V gene. The CDR3 sequence: CASSLTPNTEAFF. CDR3 nucleotides: TGTGCCAGCAGCTTAACCCCGAACACTGAAGCTTTCTTT.

The CDR3 sequence is CASSVGGTKNEKLFF. CDR3 DNA: TGTGCCAGCAGCGTAGGCGGGACCAAAAATGAAAAACTGTTTTTT. The chain recombines TRBV9 with TRBJ1-4; maybe TRBD1 (5 bases). Germline V CDR1 and CDR2: SGDLS, YYNGEE. With 0 bases removed from V and 5 bases from J, the gap between germline ends came to 11 bases. The CDR3 is made up of 15 amino acids.

This chain connects TRBV11-1 to TRBJ1-2, with D hard to call. Trimming shortened V by 1 base and J by 5 bases, and 17 bases separated the two germline ends. CDR1 and CDR2 (germline): SGHAT, FQDESV (reference sequence). CDR3 length: 16 amino acids. The DNA for the CDR3 is TGTGCCAGCAGCTTAGACAATGGCCTCCAGGAATATGGCTACACCTTC. Translating it yields CASSLDNGLQEYGYTF.

V and J are TRBV3-1 (or the pseudogene TRBV3-2) and TRBJ2-5; D ambiguous. The V gene's germline CDR1 is LGHDT and CDR2 YNNKEL (reference sequence). V was clipped by 1 base and J by 1 base, with 10 bases between them. The CDR3 extends over 15 amino acids. The CDR3 protein is CASSQGASSQETQYF. The CDR3 bases are TGTGCCAGCAGCCAAGGAGCGAGCAGCCAAGAGACCCAGTACTTC.

This sequence joins TRBV4-3 and TRBJ2-7; D might be TRBD1 (5 bases). Germline V gene sequence: CDR1 LGHNA, CDR2 YSLEER. This CDR3 region has 16 residues. The V gene lost 4 bases and the J gene lost 1 base, with 17 bases spanning the gap. The CDR3 spells CASSRVWGDSSYEQYF. CDR3 DNA sequence: TGCGCCAGCAGCCGCGTTTGGGGCGACAGTTCCTACGAGCAGTACTTC.

The rearrangement joins TRBV30 to TRBJ2-5; no clear D gene. Germline lookup yields CDR1 GTSNPN and CDR2 SVGIG (reference sequence). Between the trimmed V and J ends, which lost 3 bases and 1 base, there was a span of 12 bases. There are 14 residues in the CDR3. The CDR3 sequence: CAWSPTNLQETQYF. The CDR3 DNA is TGTGCCTGGAGCCCGACAAACCTCCAAGAGACCCAGTACTTC.

This clone showed up just once. V and J are TRBV6-5 and TRBJ2-7; a possible D gene is TRBD2 (5 bases). Germline CDR1 reads MNHEY; CDR2 reads SVGAGI. V was pared by 2 bases and J by 0 bases, with 5 bases between. The CDR3 has 13 residues. This chain's CDR3 is CASSYRGSYEQYF. The CDR3 DNA sequence: TGTGCCAGCAGTTACCGGGGCTCCTACGAGCAGTACTTC.

DNA for the CDR3: TGTCCCCTCTCCTCTATTAGCGGGAGGGAACCGTCCTACGAGCAGTACTTC. It codes for CPLSSISGREPSYEQYF. This rearrangement joins TRBV11-2 to TRBJ2-7; 11 bases match TRBD2. The germline V gene encodes CDR1 SGHAT and CDR2 FQNNGV. This CDR3 is built from 17 residues.

This rearrangement joins TRBV7-9 to TRBJ2-1; TRBD2 matches 8 bases. The length of the CDR3 is 16 residues. The trim removed 0 bases at V and 5 bases at J, leaving 6 bases unmatched. CDR1 SEHNR and CDR2 FQNEAQ come from the germline V gene (reference sequence). CDR3 DNA: TGTGCCAGCAGCTTAGCGGGCCTAGCGGGTCACAATGAGCAGTTCTTC. Its translation: CASSLAGLAGHNEQFF.

This chain connects TRBV19 to TRBJ1-2; the D gene is possibly TRBD1 (5 bases). Trimming removed 2 bases from V and 5 bases from J, with 15 bases in between. Per the germline V gene, CDR1 is LNHDA and CDR2 is SQIVND (reference sequence). The CDR3 loop spans 15 amino acids. The CDR3 is CASSIKTGPGYGYTF. The CDR3 coding sequence is TGTGCCAGTAGTATAAAGACCGGGCCAGGGTATGGCTACACCTTC. The complete variable domain, with remaining parts taken from reference TRBV19 and TRBJ1-2, reads DGGITQSPKYLFRKEGQNVTLSCEQNLNHDAMYWYRQDPGQGLRLIYYSQIVNDFQKGDIAEGYSVSREKKESFPLTVTSAQKNPTAFYLCASSIKTGPGYGYTFGSGTRLTVV.

V and J are TRBV9 and TRBJ2-1; TRBD2 agrees at 15 bases. Germline V gene data show CDR1 as SGDLS and CDR2 as YYNGEE. This CDR3 contains 18 residues. V lost 2 bases to trimming and J lost 6 bases; unmatched junction nucleotides: 9. CDR3 amino acids: CASSVGLAGGHHPNEQFF. CDR3 bases: TGTGCCAGCAGCGTCGGACTAGCGGGGGGGCACCACCCCAATGAGCAGTTCTTC.